The 25 T cell receptor beta chains listed next were all sequenced from one sample in a study of T-cell memory formation after mild COVID-19. TCRdb analysed the 5' RACE reads with MiXCR anew, one entry per CDR3 protein. Of 280,000 or so distinct CDR3 sequences detected, roughly 8.2% appear once; the ten largest clones hold less than 25%. Sequencing used PBMCs or a T cell subset sorted from them (not recorded which). The receptors come from a man aged 18 to 35 who had mild COVID-19 (a few samples of this study predate the infection). Cell type and time point are not known.

This clonotype was observed a few times. The rearrangement joins TRBV7-2 to TRBJ2-2; D may correspond to TRBD1 or TRBD2 (5 bases each). V lost 5 bases to trimming and J lost 4 bases, with 14 bases between them. Germline V CDR1 and CDR2: SGHTA, FQGNSA. The CDR3 loop spans 15 amino acids. CDR3 protein: CASSPRSGSTGELFF. The CDR3 DNA follows: TGTGCCAGCAGCCCTAGGTCAGGGAGCACCGGGGAGCTGTTTTTT.

This clonotype was seen more than once but under ten times. The chain has TRBV7-9 and TRBJ2-2; the match to TRBD1 covers 7 bases. Germline V gene lookup returns CDR1 SEHNR and CDR2 FQNEAQ (reference sequence). This CDR3 is 16 amino acids long. Losses at the gene ends were 0 bases for V and 0 bases for J; bases not matched to a gene: 1. The CDR3 DNA reads TGTGCCAGCAGCTTAGCGGGGACAGCGAACACCGGGGAGCTGTTTTTT. Translation gives CASSLAGTANTGELFF.

The chain is built from TRBV7-2 and TRBJ1-4; maybe TRBD1 (5 bases). The CDR3 is made up of 11 amino acids. Germline V lookup: CDR1 SGHTA, CDR2 FQGNSA. Trimming removed 10 bases from V and 5 bases from J, with 8 bases in between. Written as DNA, the CDR3 is TGTGCCATTCGGACAAATGAAAAACTGTTTTTT. Encoded protein: CAIRTNEKLFF.

DNA of the CDR3: TGCAGCGTTGAAATACAGGGAGGATCCGAGCAGTACTTC. This gives the protein CSVEIQGGSEQYF. The gene calls are TRBV29-1 and TRBJ2-7; D is tentatively TRBD1 or TRBD2 (6 bases each). Trimming took 2 bases from V and 6 from J, leaving 14 bases between them. Germline V gene lookup returns CDR1 SQVTM and CDR2 ANQGSEA. This CDR3 region has 13 residues.

The rearrangement links TRBV29-1 to TRBJ1-1; maybe TRBD1 (6 bases). The CDR3 length is 12 residues. Germline values: CDR1 SQVTM, CDR2 ANQGSEA. Trimming stripped 7 bases from V and 1 base from J, with 10 bases between. The CDR3 DNA reads as TGCAGCGCCGAGGGGGGGAACACTGAAGCTTTCTTT. Its protein is CSAEGGNTEAFF.

This clonotype was detected ten times or more. The genes are TRBV19 and TRBJ1-5; D ambiguous. The CDR3 contains 12 residues. Germline V gene lookup returns CDR1 LNHDA and CDR2 SQIVND (reference sequence). Trimming took off 9 bases at V and 0 bases at J, with 6 bases between the two ends. CDR3 loop: CASGYSNQPQHF. CDR3 coding DNA: TGTGCCAGCGGTTATAGCAATCAGCCCCAGCATTTT.

The chain has TRBV7-9 and TRBJ1-5, with 8 bases identical to TRBD1. In germline, CDR1 is SEHNR, CDR2 FQNEAQ (reference sequence). The V and J ends lost 5 bases and 2 bases, in that order; junction bases with no gene match: 5. The CDR3 totals 15 residues. The CDR3 spells CASSQGALGNQPQHF. CDR3 in DNA: TGTGCCAGCAGCCAGGGGGCGCTGGGCAATCAGCCCCAGCATTTT.

V usage is TRBV29-1 and J usage is TRBJ2-2; D is perhaps TRBD1 or TRBD2 (7 bases each). This CDR3 contains 15 residues. Germline V gene lookup returns CDR1 SQVTM and CDR2 ANQGSEA. Deletions cut 2 bases from V and 3 bases from J, with 13 bases between. The CDR3 is CSVENRGGDTGELFF. CDR3 coding DNA: TGCAGCGTTGAAAACAGGGGAGGGGACACCGGGGAGCTGTTTTTT.

This clonotype has a handful of counts. V usage is TRBV3-1 and J usage is TRBJ1-4, with D tentatively TRBD1 (6 bases). The CDR3 sequence is 14 residues long. CDR1 is LGHDT and CDR2 is YNNKEL in the germline V gene (reference sequence). Trimming removed 1 base from V and 6 bases from J, with 9 bases in between. The DNA of the CDR3 is TGTGCCAGCAGCCAAGCGGCAGGGGATGAAAAACTGTTTTTT. Its translation: CASSQAAGDEKLFF.

The chain links TRBV7-3 to TRBJ1-1; D is uncertain. Germline V gene sequence: CDR1 SGHTA, CDR2 FQGTGA. The V end was cut by 1 base, the J end by 1 base, with 10 bases between. The CDR3 has 15 residues. The CDR3 spells CASSLIGLGNTEAFF. For the CDR3, the DNA is TGTGCCAGCAGCTTAATTGGTTTGGGGAACACTGAAGCTTTCTTT.

The CDR3 nucleotides are TGTGCCAGCAGCGCCTCTCCGGGTGGCACAGATACGCAGTATTTT. Its protein product is CASSASPGGTDTQYF. The rearrangement joins TRBV9 to TRBJ2-3; D gene ambiguous. Trimming pared 3 bases from V and 1 base from J, leaving 12 bases between. The germline CDR1 and CDR2 sequences are SGDLS and YYNGEE. There are 15 residues in the CDR3. The full variable domain, rest sourced from reference TRBV9 and TRBJ2-3, is DSGVTQTPKHLITATGQRVTLRCSPRSGDLSVYWYQQSLDQGLQFLIQYYNGEERAKGNILERFSAQQFPDLHSELNLSSLELGDSALYFCASSASPGGTDTQYFGPGTRLTVL.

This clonotype was picked up a small number of times. The rearrangement joins TRBV18 to TRBJ2-1; 12 nucleotides align to TRBD2. Germline V gives CDR1 KGHSH, CDR2 LQKENI. The CDR3 sequence is 18 residues long. J gave up 5 bases and V 2 bases, and 10 bases lay outside the gene matches. The CDR3 reads CASSPMTSGGATHNEQFF. DNA of the CDR3: TGTGCCAGCTCACCAATGACTAGCGGGGGCGCTACCCACAATGAGCAGTTCTTC.

The chain is built from TRBV10-3 and TRBJ1-1; D gene uncertain. The germline V gene encodes CDR1 ENHRY and CDR2 SYGVKD. The V gene lost 0 bases and the J gene lost 2 bases, with 7 bases spanning the gap. The CDR3 covers 14 residues. In DNA form, the CDR3 reads TGTGCCATCAGTGAGTCTGAAAGCAACACTGAAGCTTTCTTT. The encoded protein is CAISESESNTEAFF.

This clonotype was counted between two and nine times. The rearrangement uses TRBV20-1 and TRBJ1-5; D ambiguous. V was pared by 7 bases and J by 9 bases, with 13 bases between. This CDR3 region has 11 residues. Germline lookup yields CDR1 DFQATT and CDR2 SNEGSKA (reference sequence). CDR3 nucleotide sequence: TGCAGTGAAGGGTTAAATAGGCCCCAGCATTTT. The encoded protein is CSEGLNRPQHF.

V and J are TRBV5-1 and TRBJ1-1; D is undetermined. V lost 0 bases and J 4 bases, leaving 13 bases between the germline ends. CDR1 is SGHRS, CDR2 YFSETQ, per germline. There are 15 residues in the CDR3. The CDR3 spells CASSLAQTIGTEAFF. DNA of the CDR3: TGCGCCAGCAGCTTGGCACAGACAATCGGCACTGAAGCTTTCTTT.

This clonotype has more than one count but fewer than ten. CDR3 loop: CASSSGTGGDASGYTF. In DNA form, the CDR3 reads TGTGCCAGCAGTTCGGGGACAGGGGGCGATGCCAGTGGCTACACCTTC. V usage is TRBV12-3 or TRBV12-4 and J usage is TRBJ1-2; 12 bases are shared with TRBD1. The CDR3 spans 16 residues. V dropped 4 bases and J dropped 7; count of bases not matched to a gene: 10.

This clonotype was observed a handful of times. The chain is built from TRBV7-2 and TRBJ2-6, with a tentative D call TRBD1 (6 bases). Trimming left V 4 bases short and J 3 bases short, with 10 bases between. CDR1 SGHTA and CDR2 FQGNSA come from the germline V gene. The CDR3 is 15 residues long. For the CDR3, the DNA is TGTGCCAGCAGCTCCTACAGGGTTGGGGCCAACGTCCTGACTTTC. This encodes CASSSYRVGANVLTF.

The sample holds a few counts of this clonotype. The chain links TRBV28 to TRBJ1-2, with 11 bases identical to TRBD1. The ends lost 3 bases at V and 7 bases at J; junction bases unmatched: 10. CDR1 is MDHEN and CDR2 is SYDVKM in the germline V gene. The CDR3 spans 16 residues. CDR3: CASSFEGGQGVGGYTF. In nucleotides, the CDR3 is TGTGCCAGCAGTTTTGAGGGGGGACAGGGGGTCGGTGGCTACACCTTC.

The genes are TRBV24-1 and TRBJ2-5, with TRBD2 identical over 9 bases. Germline V gives CDR1 KGHDR, CDR2 SFDVKD. The CDR3 consists of 14 residues. Trimming at V came to 4 bases and at J to 6 bases, leaving 5 bases not matched to a gene. The CDR3 DNA sequence: TGTGCCACCAGTGACTCGGGACTAGCAAAGACCCAGTACTTC. It yields the protein CATSDSGLAKTQYF.

J is TRBJ2-1 and V is TRBV11-2; tentative D call: TRBD2 (6 bases). Trimming removed 2 bases from V and 5 bases from J, with 16 bases in between. Germline CDR1 is SGHAT and CDR2 is FQNNGV. CDR3 length: 16 residues. The CDR3 protein is CASSLRHGGSNNEQFF. DNA for the CDR3: TGTGCCAGCAGCTTACGACACGGGGGTTCGAACAATGAGCAGTTCTTC.

The chain has TRBV7-9 and TRBJ1-2; D uncertain. Germline values: CDR1 SEHNR, CDR2 FQNEAQ (reference sequence). CDR3 length equals 15 residues. V shed 7 bases and J shed 4 bases, with 19 bases lying between them. This CDR3 is CASTASGVRGYGYTF. The CDR3 coding sequence is TGTGCCAGCACCGCGAGCGGGGTTCGAGGCTATGGCTACACCTTC.

There are a few counts of this clonotype. The V call is TRBV6-5, the J call TRBJ2-7, with TRBD1 matching over 8 bases. Looked up from germline, CDR1 is MNHEY and CDR2 is SVGAGI. CDR3 length: 12 amino acids. V lost 5 bases, J lost 9 bases, and 6 bases stayed unmatched. The CDR3, as DNA: TGTGCCAGCAGTCCACAGGGGGGTGGGCAGTACTTC. It is translated as CASSPQGGGQYF.

The V gene is TRBV7-2, the J gene TRBJ2-3; D is ambiguous. Trimming took off 3 bases at V and 7 bases at J, with 14 bases between the two ends. The CDR3 is made up of 14 amino acids. CDR1 and CDR2 (germline): SGHTA, FQGNSA. The CDR3 loop is CASSFYPVPNTQYF. Written as DNA, the CDR3 is TGTGCCAGCAGCTTCTACCCGGTACCTAATACGCAGTATTTT.

The chain combines TRBV3-1 with TRBJ2-5; tentatively, D is TRBD1 (5 bases). V dropped 4 bases and J dropped 4 bases, with 13 bases sitting between them. CDR1 LGHDT and CDR2 YNNKEL come from the germline V gene (reference sequence). This CDR3 has 14 amino acids. The CDR3 protein is CASSLSRDVETQYF. The DNA of the CDR3 is TGTGCCAGCAGCCTAAGCAGGGATGTAGAGACCCAGTACTTC.

This clonotype was seen many times. The V call is TRBV20-1, the J call TRBJ1-1; TRBD1 matches 7 bases. CDR1 and CDR2 from the germline V gene are DFQATT and SNEGSKA (reference sequence). V lost 0 bases, J lost 4 bases, and 8 bases stayed unmatched. The CDR3 is made up of 15 amino acids. CDR3 protein: CSARERGRGATEAFF. For the CDR3, the DNA is TGCAGTGCTAGAGAAAGGGGGCGGGGAGCCACTGAAGCTTTCTTT.